Only a few counts were recorded for the clone carrying this T cell receptor beta chain. What it recognizes is unknown. This entry is derived from a study of T cell repertoires in cytomegalovirus infection. For the study at large: HLA-C-restricted CMV epitopes, recently identified, and well-studied HLA-B-restricted ones were used by the study. Public TCR beta signatures indicated both CMV infection and matching HLA type. Study-level points and caveats: Clonotypes of TCR beta that were HLA-C-restricted and CMV-specific dominated the ex vivo response.

TCRdb re-called the reads with MiXCR, one entry per CDR3 protein. The data contain about 160,000 distinct CDR3 sequences, roughly 22% of them seen just once; the ten biggest clones take up roughly 25%. CDR1 is SGHTA and CDR2 is FQGNSA in the germline V gene. The CDR3 totals 13 residues. Between the trimmed V and J ends, which lost 10 bases and 4 bases, there was a span of 13 bases. The material was CD8+ T cells from cultured PBMCs, obtained from culture after CMV antigen stimulation. The receptor was derived from a human donor in good health (CMV status not recorded). Some clones in this sample may be carry-over from other donors' samples. This chain links TRBV7-2 with TRBJ2-2; tentative D call: TRBD2 (5 bases). The CDR3 spells CATGFSGTGELFF. In nucleotides, the CDR3 is TGTGCCACGGGGTTTTCGGGCACCGGGGAGCTGTTTTTT.